A selection of T cell receptor beta chains follows, all from one sample in a study of T cells in lung cancer brain metastases. This table comes from immunoSEQ multiplex PCR, and its TCRdb copy is limited to in-frame clones, with some not included. The sample includes about 5,600 clones, roughly 82% of them seen just once. The sample was tumor tissue from a brain metastasis. The receptor set was obtained from a man aged 45-65 years with non-small cell lung cancer that had spread to the brain. Each CDR3 is given with its conserved first and last residue. Each record gives: J gene, clone size, D gene, V gene, CDR3 protein, CDR3 DNA. A D gene is named only where the DNA matches it firmly. Some rows mark clone size as missing; the rest say once, few, many or name a class of expanded clone.

>TRBJ2-7|NA|TRBD1|TRBV5-1
CASKQGADSYEQYF
TGCGCCAGCAAACAGGGGGCAGACTCCTACGAGCAGTACTTC
>TRBJ1-2|NA|NA|TRBV5-1
CASSLEPDLYGYTF
TGCGCCAGCAGCTTGGAACCGGACCTTTATGGCTACACCTTC
>TRBJ2-4|few|TRBD2|TRBV5-4
CASSLEVSGGAIQYF
TGTGCCAGCAGCTTGGAGGTCAGCGGGGGGGCCATTCAGTACTTC
>TRBJ1-6|NA|NA|TRBV7-2
CASSLASAGAGSPLHF
TGTGCCAGCAGCTTAGCGTCGGCGGGCGCCGGTTCACCCCTCCACTTT
>TRBJ2-7|NA|NA|TRBV20-1
CSARLDYEQYF
TGCAGTGCTAGGCTGGACTACGAGCAGTACTTC
>TRBJ2-1|NA|NA|TRBV7-2
CASSLGAGYNEQFF
TGTGCCAGCAGCTTAGGGGCAGGGTACAATGAGCAGTTCTTC
>TRBJ1-4|NA|NA|TRBV7-2
CASSAYLDEKLFF
TGTGCCAGCAGCGCGTACCTCGATGAAAAACTGTTTTTT
>TRBJ1-5|few|TRBD1|TRBV6-6
CASSRQGTNQPQHF
TGTGCCAGCAGTCGACAGGGCACCAATCAGCCCCAGCATTTT
>TRBJ2-1|NA|NA|TRBV12-5
CASGLVEGGQFF
TGTGCTAGTGGTTTGGTAGAGGGGGGGCAGTTCTTC
>TRBJ1-4|NA|NA|TRBV7-9
CASSLEGWSEKLFF
TGTGCCAGCAGCTTAGAGGGGTGGAGTGAAAAACTGTTTTTT
>TRBJ1-6|NA|NA|TRBV2
CASGGGSWNSPLHF
TGTGCCAGCGGGGGGGGGAGTTGGAATTCACCCCTCCACTTT
>TRBJ1-2|NA|NA|TRBV9
CASSPSDGVRGYGYTF
TGTGCCAGCAGCCCTTCCGACGGAGTCCGAGGCTATGGCTACACCTTC
>TRBJ1-1|NA|TRBD1|TRBV4-2
CASSLAGTANTEAFF
TGTGCCAGCAGCCTTGCTGGGACAGCGAACACTGAAGCTTTCTTT
>TRBJ2-3|once|TRBD1|TRBV10-3
CAISESLDRGADTQYF
TGTGCCATCAGTGAGTCGTTGGACAGGGGTGCAGATACGCAGTATTTT
>TRBJ1-2|NA|NA|TRBV6-5
CASSFLGSPGYTF
TGTGCCAGCAGTTTCCTAGGGTCTCCTGGCTACACCTTC
>TRBJ2-1|large|NA|TRBV7-7
CASSLGGHNEQFF
TGTGCCAGCAGCTTAGGGGGCCACAATGAGCAGTTCTTC
>TRBJ2-7|few|TRBD2|TRBV20-1
CSASGGYEQYF
TGCAGTGCAAGCGGGGGCTACGAGCAGTACTTC
>TRBJ1-1|NA|NA|TRBV6-6
CASSLTTGITEAFF
TGTGCCAGCAGCCTAACTACGGGTATTACTGAAGCTTTCTTT
>TRBJ1-4|NA|NA|TRBV30
CAWSGGGNEKLFF
TGTGCCTGGAGTGGGGGAGGTAATGAAAAACTGTTTTTT
>TRBJ2-7|NA|NA|TRBV6-5
CASSYVLGAYEQYF
TGTGCCAGCAGTTACGTCCTGGGGGCCTACGAGCAGTACTTC
>TRBJ2-1|NA|TRBD1|TRBV5-6
CASSLAGQGALYNEQFF
TGTGCCAGCAGCTTGGCGGGACAGGGGGCACTCTACAATGAGCAGTTCTTC
>TRBJ1-5|NA|NA|TRBV4-1
CASSQDSGNQPQHF
TGCGCCAGCAGCCAAGACAGCGGCAATCAGCCCCAGCATTTT
>TRBJ2-2|NA|TRBD2|TRBV6-5
CASSYPGGGNTGELFF
TGTGCCAGCAGTTACCCCGGGGGGGGAAACACCGGGGAGCTGTTTTTT
>TRBJ1-1|NA|NA|TRBV2
CASSAGVDTEAFF
TGTGCCAGCAGTGCCGGGGTAGACACTGAAGCTTTCTTT
>TRBJ2-7|NA|NA|TRBV19
CASSEGYSYEQYF
TGTGCCAGTAGTGAAGGATACTCCTACGAGCAGTACTTC
>TRBJ2-1|large|TRBD1|TRBV18
CASSPGTGGYNEQFF
TGTGCCAGCTCGCCTGGGACAGGGGGCTACAATGAGCAGTTCTTC
>TRBJ1-1|NA|NA|TRBV5-5
CASSLGQASMNTEAFF
TGTGCCAGCAGCTTGGGACAGGCGTCGATGAACACTGAAGCTTTCTTT
>TRBJ2-2|NA|TRBD2|TRBV2
CASSAAGGFTGELFF
TGTGCCAGCAGTGCGGCGGGGGGCTTCACCGGGGAGCTGTTTTTT
>TRBJ1-3|NA|NA|TRBV7-2
CASSLQSSGNTIYF
TGTGCCAGCAGCTTACAGAGCTCTGGAAACACCATATATTTT
>TRBJ1-1|NA|NA|TRBV9
CASSVRNGRGEEAFF
TGTGCCAGCAGCGTCAGAAACGGGAGAGGGGAAGAAGCTTTCTTT
>TRBJ1-5|NA|NA|TRBV7-2
CASSLEGQPQHF
TGTGCCAGCAGCTTAGAGGGTCAGCCCCAGCATTTT
>TRBJ2-7|NA|NA|TRBV11-3
CACGCEQYF
TGTGCCTGCGGGTGCGAGCAGTACTTC
>TRBJ2-5|NA|TRBD1|TRBV5-5
CASSFGTGFEETQYF
TGTGCCAGCAGCTTCGGGACAGGGTTCGAGGAGACCCAGTACTTC
>TRBJ2-5|NA|TRBD1|TRBV19
CASRTGGEETQYF
TGTGCCAGCCGGACAGGGGGGGAAGAGACCCAGTACTTC
>TRBJ1-5|NA|NA|TRBV18
CASSPDSINQPQHF
TGTGCCAGCTCACCCGATAGCATTAATCAGCCCCAGCATTTT
>TRBJ1-5|NA|NA|TRBV7-2
CASSPGGVQPQHF
TGTGCCAGCAGCCCGGGAGGGGTACAGCCCCAGCATTTT
>TRBJ2-3|once|NA|TRBV7-2
CASSVDRSTDTQYF
TGTGCCAGCAGCGTTGACAGAAGCACAGATACGCAGTATTTT
>TRBJ2-6|once|NA|TRBV19
CASSPVGVSGANVLTF
TGTGCCAGTAGTCCCGTTGGGGTCTCTGGGGCCAACGTCCTGACTTTT
>TRBJ1-1|NA|NA|TRBV4-1
CASSQGSGNWGTEAFF
TGCGCCAGCAGCCAAGGTTCAGGGAACTGGGGCACTGAAGCTTTCTTT
>TRBJ2-7|NA|TRBD1|TRBV6-6
CASRGGQGFNEQYF
TGTGCCAGCAGGGGGGGACAGGGGTTCAACGAGCAGTACTTC
>TRBJ1-2|few|NA|TRBV13
CASSLGGSMYYGYTF
TGTGCCAGCAGCCTTGGCGGCAGTATGTACTATGGCTACACCTTC
>TRBJ1-1|once|NA|TRBV6-5
CASTGRSTEAFF
TGTGCCAGCACTGGACGGTCCACTGAAGCTTTCTTT
>TRBJ1-2|NA|TRBD1|TRBV5-1
CASSFGQGSYGYTF
TGCGCCAGCAGCTTCGGACAGGGGAGCTATGGCTACACCTTC
>TRBJ1-5|NA|TRBD1|TRBV6-5
CASSYAGGAGQPQHF
TGTGCCAGCAGTTACGCAGGGGGCGCGGGTCAGCCCCAGCATTTT
>TRBJ1-1|NA|NA|TRBV5-1
CASSLDRATEAFF
TGCGCCAGCAGCTTGGACAGGGCCACTGAAGCTTTCTTT
>TRBJ1-1|once|NA|TRBV6-5
CASSSIVNFKAFF
TGTGCCAGCAGTTCTATAGTCAATTTCAAAGCTTTCTTT
>TRBJ2-7|NA|NA|TRBV30
CAWADPGRPARYEQYF
TGTGCCTGGGCGGACCCGGGACGGCCGGCGAGGTACGAGCAGTACTTC
>TRBJ2-1|NA|NA|TRBV30
CAWSRGLVSYNEQFF
TGTGCCTGGAGTAGGGGTCTAGTTTCCTACAATGAGCAGTTCTTC
>TRBJ1-5|NA|NA|TRBV7-2
CASGGGRDQPQHF
TGTGCCAGCGGTGGGGGGCGGGATCAGCCCCAGCATTTT
>TRBJ1-1|NA|NA|TRBV20-1
CSASSEAFF
TGCAGTGCTAGTTCCGAAGCTTTCTTT
>TRBJ2-3|NA|NA|TRBV13
CASSRRARPTDTQYF
TGTGCCAGCAGCCGGCGGGCAAGGCCGACAGATACGCAGTATTTT
>TRBJ2-1|NA|TRBD1|TRBV11-2
CASSSQGVREQFF
TGTGCCAGCAGCTCTCAGGGGGTGCGTGAGCAGTTCTTC
>TRBJ2-3|NA|NA|TRBV10-1
CASSEWGTPTDTQYF
TGCGCCAGCAGTGAATGGGGGACACCGACAGATACGCAGTATTTT
>TRBJ1-3|NA|NA|TRBV4-1
CASSQDRGDEGNTIYF
TGCGCCAGCAGCCAAGATCGGGGGGATGAAGGAAACACCATATATTTT
>TRBJ1-2|NA|NA|TRBV6-5
CASSYSASYGYTF
TGTGCCAGCAGTTACTCGGCGAGCTATGGCTACACCTTC
>TRBJ2-5|NA|NA|TRBV7-2
CASSLGWGPASQYF
TGTGCCAGCAGCTTAGGGTGGGGGCCGGCGTCCCAGTACTTC
>TRBJ1-1|NA|TRBD1|TRBV6-5
CASSHGTAEAFF
TGTGCCAGCAGCCACGGGACAGCCGAAGCTTTCTTT